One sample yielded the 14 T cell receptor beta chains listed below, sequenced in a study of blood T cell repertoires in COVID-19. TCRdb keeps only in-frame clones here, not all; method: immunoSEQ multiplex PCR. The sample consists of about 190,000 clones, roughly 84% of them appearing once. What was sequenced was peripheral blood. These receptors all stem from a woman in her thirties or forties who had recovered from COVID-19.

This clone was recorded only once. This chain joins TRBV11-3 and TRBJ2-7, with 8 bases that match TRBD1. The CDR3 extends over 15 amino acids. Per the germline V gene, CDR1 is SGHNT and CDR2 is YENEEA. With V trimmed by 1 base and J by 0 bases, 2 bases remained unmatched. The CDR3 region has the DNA TGTGCCAGCAGCTTAGGACAGGGGAGCTCCTACGAGCAGTACTTC. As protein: CASSLGQGSSYEQYF. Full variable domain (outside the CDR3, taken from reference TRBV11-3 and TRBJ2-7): EAGVVQSPRYKIIEKKQPVAFWCNPISGHNTLYWYLQNLGQGPELLIRYENEEAVDDSQLPKDRFSAERLKGVDSTLKIQPAELGDSAVYLCASSLGQGSSYEQYFGPGTRLTVT.

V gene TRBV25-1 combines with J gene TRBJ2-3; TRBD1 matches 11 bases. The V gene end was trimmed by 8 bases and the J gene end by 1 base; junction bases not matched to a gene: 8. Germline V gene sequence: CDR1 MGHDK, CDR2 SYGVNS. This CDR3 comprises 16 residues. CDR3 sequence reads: CASWTDRGRCTDTQYF. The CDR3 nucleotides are TGTGCCAGCTGGACGGACAGGGGGCGTTGCACAGATACGCAGTATTTT.

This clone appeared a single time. In nucleotides, the CDR3 is TGTGCCAGCTCACCCGGGACTAGCGGGATTGCAGATACGCAGTATTTT. Protein: CASSPGTSGIADTQYF. The chain has TRBV18 and TRBJ2-3; 13 positions match TRBD2. In germline, CDR1 is KGHSH, CDR2 LQKENI. The CDR3 length is 16 residues. The V gene end was trimmed by 3 bases and the J gene end by 4 bases; junction bases not matched to a gene: 4.

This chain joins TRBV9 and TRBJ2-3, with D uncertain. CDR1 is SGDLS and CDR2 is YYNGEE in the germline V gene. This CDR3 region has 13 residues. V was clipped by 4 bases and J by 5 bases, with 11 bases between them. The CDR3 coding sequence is TGTGCCAGCAGCCCAGCCCGACTAGATACGCAGTATTTT. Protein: CASSPARLDTQYF.

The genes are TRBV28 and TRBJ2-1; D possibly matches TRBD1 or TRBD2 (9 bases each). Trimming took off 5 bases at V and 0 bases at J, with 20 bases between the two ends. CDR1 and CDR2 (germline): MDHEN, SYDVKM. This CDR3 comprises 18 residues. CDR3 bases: TGTGCCAGCAGTACAGGGGGCTATAGCGGGAGCTCCTACAATGAGCAGTTCTTC. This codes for CASSTGGYSGSSYNEQFF.

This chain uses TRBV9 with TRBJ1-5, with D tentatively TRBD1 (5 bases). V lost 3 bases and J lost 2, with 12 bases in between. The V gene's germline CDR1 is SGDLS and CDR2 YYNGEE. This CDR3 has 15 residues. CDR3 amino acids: CASSAGGVGNQPQHF. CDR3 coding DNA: TGTGCCAGCAGCGCGGGGGGAGTAGGCAATCAGCCCCAGCATTTT.

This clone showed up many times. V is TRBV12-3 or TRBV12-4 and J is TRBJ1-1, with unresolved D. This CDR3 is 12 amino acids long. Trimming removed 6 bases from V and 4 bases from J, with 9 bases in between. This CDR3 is CASRTPGTEAFF. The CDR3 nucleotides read TGTGCCAGCAGGACCCCAGGCACTGAAGCTTTCTTT.

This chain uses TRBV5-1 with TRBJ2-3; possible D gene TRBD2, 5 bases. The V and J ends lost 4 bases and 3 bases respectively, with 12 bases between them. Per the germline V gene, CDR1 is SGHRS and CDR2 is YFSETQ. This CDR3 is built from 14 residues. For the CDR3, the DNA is TGCGCCAGCAGCCCTCCGACGGGAACAGATACGCAGTATTTT. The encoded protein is CASSPPTGTDTQYF.

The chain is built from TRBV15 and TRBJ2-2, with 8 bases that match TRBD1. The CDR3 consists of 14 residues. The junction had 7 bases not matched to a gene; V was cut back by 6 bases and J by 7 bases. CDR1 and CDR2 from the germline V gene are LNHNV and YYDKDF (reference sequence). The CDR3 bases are TGTGCCACCAGGGGCGGGACAGGAGACGGGGAGCTGTTTTTT. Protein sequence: CATRGGTGDGELFF.

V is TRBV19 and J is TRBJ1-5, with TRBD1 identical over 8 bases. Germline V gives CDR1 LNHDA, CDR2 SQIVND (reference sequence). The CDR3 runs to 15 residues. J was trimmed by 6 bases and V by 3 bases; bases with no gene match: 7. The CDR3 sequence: CASSIGQGFGQPQHF. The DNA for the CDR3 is TGTGCCAGTAGTATTGGACAGGGTTTCGGTCAGCCCCAGCATTTT.

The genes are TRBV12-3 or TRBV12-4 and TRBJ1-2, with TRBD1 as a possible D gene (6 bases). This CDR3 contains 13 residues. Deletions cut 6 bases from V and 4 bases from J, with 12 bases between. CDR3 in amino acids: CASSTTGFYGYTF. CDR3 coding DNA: TGTGCCAGCAGCACGACAGGATTCTATGGCTACACCTTC.

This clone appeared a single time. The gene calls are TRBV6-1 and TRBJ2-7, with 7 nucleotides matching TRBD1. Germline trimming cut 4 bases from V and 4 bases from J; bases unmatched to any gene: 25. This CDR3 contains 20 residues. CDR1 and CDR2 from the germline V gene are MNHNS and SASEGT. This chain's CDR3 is CASSVRGEGAGRLLGYEQYF. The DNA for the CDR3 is TGTGCCAGCAGTGTAAGAGGAGAGGGGGCTGGTCGGCTGTTGGGGTACGAGCAGTACTTC.

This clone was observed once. CDR3 nucleotide sequence: TGTGCCAGCAGTCAGGGTATTGAAGCTTTCTTT. Protein product: CASSQGIEAFF. The chain recombines TRBV6-5 with TRBJ1-1, with a possible D match to TRBD1 (5 bases). The length of the CDR3 is 11 residues. Trimming shortened V by 5 bases and J by 7 bases, and 8 bases separated the two germline ends. In germline, CDR1 is MNHEY, CDR2 SVGAGI.

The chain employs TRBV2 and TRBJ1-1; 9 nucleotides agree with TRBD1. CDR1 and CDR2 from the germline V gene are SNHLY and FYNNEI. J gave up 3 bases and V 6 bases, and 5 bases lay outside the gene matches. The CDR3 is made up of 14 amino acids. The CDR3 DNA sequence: TGTGCCAGCAGGCGACAGGGGGTGGACACTGAAGCTTTCTTT. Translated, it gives CASRRQGVDTEAFF.